Presented here are 7 T cell receptor beta chains from one specimen sequenced in a study of blood T cell repertoires in COVID-19. Libraries were prepared by immunoSEQ multiplex PCR; TCRdb keeps only in-frame clonotypes and omits some of them. The sample lists about 150,000 clones, 80% to 90% seen once, with roughly 8.9% in the top ten. Specimen: peripheral blood. The receptor source for this set is a woman aged 45-65 years with acute or convalescent COVID-19.

The chain links TRBV4-1 to TRBJ1-1; a possible D gene is TRBD1 (6 bases). The CDR3 is 15 amino acids. Trimming removed 0 bases from V and 4 bases from J, with 12 bases in between. Looked up from germline, CDR1 is MGHRA and CDR2 is YSYEKL. The CDR3 sequence is CASSQEQGPGTEAFF. CDR3 bases: TGCGCCAGCAGCCAAGAACAGGGACCCGGCACTGAAGCTTTCTTT.

The V call is TRBV7-8, the J call TRBJ2-5, with 11 bases matching TRBD2. Germline values: CDR1 SGHVS, CDR2 FQNEAQ. This CDR3 spans 16 amino acids. Trimming took 4 bases from V and 5 from J; bases not matched to a gene: 9. CDR3 sequence (DNA): TGTGCCAGCAGCTCGGTAGCGGGAGGGCGGGTGGAGACCCAGTACTTC. Translation gives CASSSVAGGRVETQYF.

The chain joins TRBV30 to TRBJ1-5; D is possibly TRBD1 (5 bases). The length of the CDR3 is 13 residues. Trimming cost V 5 bases and J 4 bases, with 12 bases left between them. The germline V gene encodes CDR1 GTSNPN and CDR2 SVGIG (reference sequence). The CDR3 coding sequence is TGTGCCTGGGGGGGAGGGTTTAATCAGCCCCAGCATTTT. It specifies CAWGGGFNQPQHF. The full variable domain, completed using reference TRBV30 and TRBJ1-5, is SQTIHQWPATLVQPVGSPLSLECTVEGTSNPNLYWYRQAAGRGLQLLFYSVGIGQISSEVPQNLSASRPQDRQFILSSKKLLLSDSGFYLCAWGGGFNQPQHFGDGTRLSIL.

This clone was picked up one time. The chain links TRBV5-1 to TRBJ2-3; 11 bases are shared with TRBD2. This CDR3 spans 14 amino acids. Germline-derived CDR1 and CDR2 are SGHRS and YFSETQ. J lost 14 bases, V lost 0 bases, and 8 bases had no gene match. The CDR3 sequence is CASSLELAGAAPYF. The CDR3 DNA is TGCGCCAGCAGCTTGGAACTAGCGGGAGCGGCCCCGTATTTT.

As DNA, the CDR3 is TGTGCCAGCAGTTACACCACTAGCGGGGGACCCTACGAGCAGTACTTC. Its translation is CASSYTTSGGPYEQYF. V is TRBV6-6 and J is TRBJ2-7; TRBD2 matches at 11 bases. Germline V CDR1 and CDR2: MNHNY, SVGAGI (reference sequence). V gave up 2 bases and J gave up 2 bases; unmatched junction bases: 5. This CDR3 contains 16 residues.

With regard to this clone: Other nucleotide sequences in the sample specify the same CDR3. The rearrangement uses TRBV9 and TRBJ2-1; D is unresolved. Trimming shortened V by 3 bases and J by 4 bases, and 14 bases separated the two germline ends. The CDR3 is 15 amino acids. Germline-derived CDR1 and CDR2 are SGDLS and YYNGEE. The CDR3, as DNA: TGTGCCAGCAGCGGCTCCCTTTTCGGGTACAATGAGCAGTTCTTC. Translating it yields CASSGSLFGYNEQFF.

The V and J genes are TRBV20-1 and TRBJ2-7; 15 bases match TRBD2. V was clipped by 3 bases and J by 5 bases; unmatched bases: 14. This CDR3 has 18 amino acids. In germline, CDR1 is DFQATT, CDR2 SNEGSKA (reference sequence). The DNA of the CDR3 is TGCAGTGCTAGTATCAGGGGACTAGCGGGGGGCAGGAAGGACGAGCAGTACTTC. Residues: CSASIRGLAGGRKDEQYF.